This is a list of T cell receptor beta chains from one sample in a study of blood T cell repertoires in COVID-19. Data came from immunoSEQ multiplex PCR; TCRdb stores just in-frame clones and leaves some out. The sample holds about 350,000 clones, around 90% seen once. Sequenced: peripheral blood. The receptor set was obtained from a woman aged 60-75 years with COVID-19, enrolled during active disease. Both conserved end residues are part of each CDR3. A D gene is named only where the DNA matches it firmly. Clone size appears in some rows only: once, few, many, or a class for an expanded clone.

j_gene,d_gene,abundance,v_gene,CDR3nt,CDR3aa
TRBJ1-1,TRBD1,-,TRBV7-3,TGTGCCAGCAGCTTACGACAGGGAAGCACTGAAGCTTTCTTT,CASSLRQGSTEAFF
TRBJ1-2,TRBD1,-,TRBV5-5,TGTGCCAGCAGCTTTATAGGACAGGGGGATAACTATGGCTACACCTTC,CASSFIGQGDNYGYTF
TRBJ1-4,TRBD1,-,TRBV6-6,TGTGCCAGCCACCAGGGGGCGATGGGAGAAAAACTGTTTTTT,CASHQGAMGEKLFF
TRBJ1-1,-,-,TRBV5-3,TGTGCCAGAAACCTAAACACTGAAGCTTTCTTT,CARNLNTEAFF
TRBJ1-5,TRBD1,-,TRBV5-1,TGCGCCAGCAGCTTCACAGGGGGTCAGCCCCAGCATTTT,CASSFTGGQPQHF
TRBJ1-2,-,-,TRBV29-1,TGCAGCGTTGCTCAGGACATCCTTAACTATGGCTACACCTTC,CSVAQDILNYGYTF
TRBJ1-2,-,-,TRBV16,TGTGCCAGCAGCCACAGGGCCTCATATTATGGCTACACCTTC,CASSHRASYYGYTF
TRBJ2-5,TRBD2,-,TRBV2,TGTGCCAGCCTCAAGCGGGGGATAGAGACCCAGTACTTC,CASLKRGIETQYF
TRBJ1-1,TRBD1,-,TRBV3-1/TRBV3-2,TGTGCCAGCAGCCAAGTGACAGGGGAAGTTGGAGCTTTCTTT,CASSQVTGEVGAFF
TRBJ1-3,TRBD1,once,TRBV7-9,TGTGCCAGCAGCTCAGGGGGAGATAACACCATATATTTT,CASSSGGDNTIYF
TRBJ1-6,-,once,TRBV5-1,TGCGCCAGCAGCTTGGTGGGGGGGGATAATTCACCCCTCCACTTT,CASSLVGGDNSPLHF
TRBJ2-1,-,-,TRBV5-4,TGTGCCAGCAGTCGTACTACTTCCTCCTACAATGAGCAGTTCTTC,CASSRTTSSYNEQFF
TRBJ1-2,TRBD1,once,TRBV12-3/TRBV12-4,TGTGCCAGCAGTACGGACAGGAACTATGGCTACACCTTC,CASSTDRNYGYTF
TRBJ1-1,TRBD1,-,TRBV4-1,TGCGCCAGCAGCCAGACACAGGGGACTCAAGGGACTGAAGCTTTCTTT,CASSQTQGTQGTEAFF
TRBJ1-6,-,-,TRBV28,TGTGCCAGCAGTTCGTCTAGTAATTCACCCCTCCACTTT,CASSSSSNSPLHF
TRBJ1-1,TRBD1,-,TRBV2,TGTGCCGGGGGACAGTTTGGGTTAGAAGCTTTCTTT,CAGGQFGLEAFF
TRBJ1-1,TRBD1,-,TRBV7-9,TGTGCCAGCAGCCCAAGGGACAGGGGAACTGAAGCTTTCTTT,CASSPRDRGTEAFF
TRBJ2-2,TRBD2,-,TRBV10-2,TGCGCCAGCAGTGATTTTTTTGGCGGGGGGAACACCGGGGAGCTGTTTTTT,CASSDFFGGGNTGELFF
TRBJ1-1,-,-,TRBV18,TGTGCCAGCTCACCATATAACAGGATATTGAACACTGAAGCTTTCTTT,CASSPYNRILNTEAFF
TRBJ1-5,-,-,TRBV5-1,TGCGCCAGCAGCTTGGTAGGCAATCAGCCCCAGCATTTT,CASSLVGNQPQHF
TRBJ2-7,TRBD2,few,TRBV2,TGTGCCAGCAGCCCCCTCCGGCGGGGGAGCCCCTACGAGCAGTACTTC,CASSPLRRGSPYEQYF
TRBJ1-2,TRBD1,once,TRBV9,TGTGCCAGCAGCGCTCGACAGGGGGAACCTCATCTGCCATGGAAAGACTATGGCTACACCTTC,CASSARQGEPHLPWKDYGYTF
TRBJ1-1,-,-,TRBV6-2/TRBV6-3,TGTGCCAGCAGTTTACTAAACAGGGCCGGGGACACTGAAGCTTTCTTT,CASSLLNRAGDTEAFF
TRBJ1-1,TRBD1,-,TRBV6-1,TGTGCCAGCAGTGATGGGGACAGGCCGGGAGCTTTCTTT,CASSDGDRPGAFF
TRBJ1-5,TRBD1,-,TRBV5-4,TGTGCCTGGAGGGACAGGCTATATAGCAATCAGCCCCAGCATTTT,CAWRDRLYSNQPQHF
TRBJ2-7,TRBD1,once,TRBV7-8,TGTGCCAGCAGCTACCCCGACGTGACAGGGGGAGACGAGCAGTACTTC,CASSYPDVTGGDEQYF
TRBJ1-1,-,few,TRBV12-3/TRBV12-4,TGTGCCAGCAGGGGCCTCAACCCTGAAGCTTTCTTT,CASRGLNPEAFF
TRBJ1-5,TRBD1,-,TRBV5-1,TGCGCCAGCAGCTTGGGGGACAGGGCGGGCCCCCAGCATTTT,CASSLGDRAGPQHF
TRBJ1-2,-,once,TRBV6-2/TRBV6-3,TGTGCCAGCAGCTTCGACGGTCGGATGCGGGGCTACACCTTC,CASSFDGRMRGYTF
TRBJ1-2,-,-,TRBV7-2,TGTGCCAGCAGCTTAGGGGTCGGGAGTCGCTATGGCTACACCTTC,CASSLGVGSRYGYTF
TRBJ2-7,TRBD2,-,TRBV7-9,TGTGCCAGCAGCTTCCCACCCGCCGGGACTAGCGGATACGAGCAGTACTTC,CASSFPPAGTSGYEQYF
TRBJ2-2,-,-,TRBV5-1,TGCGCCAGCAGCCAGGGAAATTCGAACACCGGGGAGCTGTTTTTT,CASSQGNSNTGELFF
TRBJ2-3,-,once,TRBV3-1/TRBV3-2,TGTGCCAGCAGCTCTGAAGTAGCGGCAGATACGCAGTATTTT,CASSSEVAADTQYF
TRBJ1-4,-,-,TRBV18,TGTGCCAGCTCACATGGGCAGGTCTTTGAAAAACTGTTTTTT,CASSHGQVFEKLFF
TRBJ1-6,TRBD1,-,TRBV27,TGTGCCAGCACCGCAGGGGGCCCTTCTACGCAGCCAGCGAGCTCCTATAATTCACCCCTCCACTTT,CASTAGGPSTQPASSYNSPLHF
TRBJ1-3,-,once,TRBV2,TGTGCCAGCAGCGGAACAGGGTTGGGAAACACCATATATTTT,CASSGTGLGNTIYF
TRBJ1-5,TRBD1,-,TRBV19,TGTGCCAGTAACCTACAGGGGAGCAATCAGCCCCAGCATTTT,CASNLQGSNQPQHF
TRBJ2-3,-,-,TRBV9,TGTGCCAGCAGCTCGAGGGGGGATACGCAGTATTTT,CASSSRGDTQYF
TRBJ1-5,-,once,TRBV9,TGTGCCAGCAGTGGACAGCCCGAAGGGCCCCAGCATTTT,CASSGQPEGPQHF
TRBJ2-7,TRBD1,-,TRBV5-6,TGTGCCAGCAGCGACGAAAAAGGGGGCCCCAGGCCCGAGCAGTACTTC,CASSDEKGGPRPEQYF
TRBJ1-1,-,-,TRBV6-1,TGTGCCAGCTTGCCCGGGTTCGGGACTGAAGCTTTCTTT,CASLPGFGTEAFF
TRBJ2-2,TRBD2,-,TRBV5-1,TGCGCCAGCAGCTTCGGGGGGGCCCCTAACACCGGGGAGCTGTTTTTT,CASSFGGAPNTGELFF
TRBJ2-1,-,few,TRBV10-1,TGCGCCAGCAGCAATGGCGGGGACTCCTACAATGAGCAGTTCTTC,CASSNGGDSYNEQFF
TRBJ1-5,-,few,TRBV7-2,TGTGCCAGCAGCACGAGTAGGGGTAATCAGCCCCAGCATTTT,CASSTSRGNQPQHF
TRBJ2-2,-,once,TRBV19,TGTGCCAGTAGTATAGCAGGGGGGATAAACACCGGGGAGCTGTTTTTT,CASSIAGGINTGELFF
TRBJ2-2,-,-,TRBV4-2,TGTGCCAGCAGAAACAGGGAGAACACCGGGGAGCTGTTTTTT,CASRNRENTGELFF
TRBJ2-1,TRBD1,-,TRBV7-7,TGTGCCAGCAGCTTCGGGACAGGGGTCTACAATGAGCAGTTCTTC,CASSFGTGVYNEQFF
TRBJ1-5,TRBD1,-,TRBV6-6,TGTGCCAGCAGTCCCTCAGGGGGGTATCAGCCCCAGCATTTT,CASSPSGGYQPQHF
TRBJ2-2,-,-,TRBV29-1,TGCAGCGTTGCCACGACACAGGGACTATCCGGGGAGCTGTTTTTT,CSVATTQGLSGELFF
TRBJ2-1,-,-,TRBV5-1,TGCGCCAGCAGCTTGCGAGGCGGGATCTCCTACAATGAGCAGTTCTTC,CASSLRGGISYNEQFF
TRBJ1-2,-,-,TRBV4-1,TGCGCCAGCAGCCAAGTAGACCGGGGAGCGGGCTACACCTTC,CASSQVDRGAGYTF
TRBJ1-4,TRBD1,-,TRBV5-1,TGCGCCAGCAGCTCACAGGGGGAGACCGGCGAAAAACTGTTTTTT,CASSSQGETGEKLFF
TRBJ1-5,-,-,TRBV5-5,TGTGCCAGCAGCCCCAGGGGAGGGGATCATAAGCGGCAGCCCCAGCATTTT,CASSPRGGDHKRQPQHF
TRBJ2-1,-,-,TRBV6-6,TGTGCCAGCAGCCAGACCGGGACACTTAGGGTCTTC,CASSQTGTLRVF
TRBJ2-7,-,-,TRBV9,TGTGCCAGCAGCGTAGGAGTCTCCCGAGGAGGGGAAGGGGAGCAGTACTTC,CASSVGVSRGGEGEQYF
TRBJ2-3,-,-,TRBV28,TGTGCCAGCAGTATTAGAGATACGCAGTATTTT,CASSIRDTQYF
TRBJ2-7,-,-,TRBV3-1/TRBV3-2,TGTGCCAGCAGCCGACGGGGCGGGGGCCTCGAGCAGTACTTC,CASSRRGGGLEQYF